This T cell receptor beta chain came from a study of T cell repertoires in cytomegalovirus infection. Study-level information: An indication of both CMV infection and matching HLA type came from public TCR beta signatures. Study-wide results and limits: There were carriers of CMV plus the relevant HLA, and cumulative public TCR beta family frequency identified them. It was HLA-C-restricted CMV-specific TCR beta clonotypes that dominated the response ex vivo.

Germline-derived CDR1 and CDR2 are SGHDN and FVKESK. V lost 1 base, J lost 0 bases, and 9 bases lay in between. This CDR3 contains 15 residues. Using its own MiXCR run on the reads, TCRdb lists one record per CDR3 protein. The data contain fewer than 550,000 distinct CDR3 sequences, approximately 26% of them seen just once; the ten biggest clones take up around 14%. This clonotype was seen more than once but under ten times. What it binds is not known. This TCR was recovered from a human donor in good health (CMV status not recorded). Some clones in this sample may be carry-over from other donors' samples. What was sequenced was PBMCs. The chain has TRBV14 and TRBJ1-1; no definite D call. CDR3 loop: CASSQVPPMNTEAFF. The CDR3 DNA reads as TGTGCCAGCAGCCAAGTCCCACCAATGAACACTGAAGCTTTCTTT.